The present entry profiles one TCR beta chain with its context. V was clipped by 5 bases and J by 3 bases; unmatched bases: 0. CDR1 SEHNR and CDR2 FQNEAQ come from the germline V gene (reference sequence). This CDR3 comprises 12 residues. TCRdb reprocessed the 5' RACE reads with MiXCR, giving one entry per CDR3 protein. The profile shows roughly 99,000 distinct CDR3 sequences, approximately 12% of them singletons. These data belong to a study of early T cells in non-severe SARS-CoV-2 infection. The receptor was derived from an adult who was a healthcare worker with PCR-confirmed SARS-CoV-2 infection or an uninfected control (not recorded which). The chain joins TRBV7-9 to TRBJ2-7, with 8 bases aligning to TRBD2. Sample: whole blood, taken at baseline. The CDR3 bases are TGTGCCAGCAGCGCGGGGGGCTACGAGCAGTACTTC. Translating gives CASSAGGYEQYF.